The clone carrying this T cell receptor (beta chain) was detected a few times. Its antigen is unidentified. TCRdb reanalysed the RT-PCR reads using MiXCR and keeps one entry per CDR3 protein. The sample consists of roughly 500,000 distinct CDR3 sequences, about 25% of them appearing once. The sample is drawn from a study of response to subunit inactivated influenza vaccine. Study results and limitations: Authors suggested few new T cells are recruited by each seasonal influenza vaccination.

Germline trimming cut 0 bases from V and 11 bases from J; bases unmatched to any gene: 4. This CDR3 is 13 amino acids long. The clonotype was recovered from a man aged 50-59 years who received an inactivated influenza vaccine. V gene TRBV12-3 or TRBV12-4 combines with J gene TRBJ2-1, with 7 bases that match TRBD1. The specimen was CD4+ T cells sorted from PBMCs, collected more than 4 days after vaccination. CDR3: CASSLAGQNKQFF. CDR3 coding DNA: TGTGCCAGCAGTTTAGCGGGACAGAACAAGCAGTTCTTC.